The present T cell receptor beta chain was sequenced within a study of cytomegalovirus exposure and HLA in healthy donors. Broader study findings: A prior analysis recorded that most TCR beta V segments were productive about 87% or about 30% of the time. The authors considered a cluster of highly shared sequence variants likely to be a sequencing artifact.

As regards this clone: Its antigen is as yet unknown.

The primer mix had 60 Vbeta and 13 Jbeta primers. The table came from immunoSEQ multiplex PCR; TCRdb's copy has only in-frame clones and leaves some out. The table has some 150,000 clones, about two thirds seen once. The V gene lost 3 bases and the J gene lost 0 bases, with 18 bases spanning the gap. The CDR3 length is 17 residues. The V gene's germline CDR1 is SGHRS and CDR2 YFSETQ. This chain connects TRBV5-1 to TRBJ1-2, with TRBD1 as a possible D gene (5 bases). The clonotype was recovered from a human donor in good health. Material: PBMCs. The CDR3 DNA is TGCGCCAGCAGCTCGCAATCCGACAGCTTCGCTAACTATGGCTACACCTTC. The encoded protein is CASSSQSDSFANYGYTF.